The 32 T cell receptor beta chains in this list originate from one sample, sequenced in a study of blood T cell repertoires in COVID-19. Profiling relied on immunoSEQ multiplex PCR, and the TCRdb table lists in-frame clones only, not all of them. Of approximately 260,000 clones in the sample, more than 65% were seen once. Sequencing was performed on PBMCs or T cells enriched from blood (not recorded which). The receptors stem from a man in his fifties who had recovered from COVID-19.

The chain couples TRBV30 to TRBJ2-3; 7 bases map to TRBD2. The CDR3 loop spans 15 amino acids. V dropped 2 bases and J dropped 3; count of bases not matched to a gene: 8. Germline V gene sequence: CDR1 GTSNPN, CDR2 SVGIG (reference sequence). CDR3 DNA: TGTGCCTGGAGTACCCGGGGGGTTGGTACAGATACGCAGTATTTT. Protein: CAWSTRGVGTDTQYF. Supplemented by reference TRBV30 and TRBJ2-3, the full variable domain reads SQTIHQWPATLVQPVGSPLSLECTVEGTSNPNLYWYRQAAGRGLQLLFYSVGIGQISSEVPQNLSASRPQDRQFILSSKKLLLSDSGFYLCAWSTRGVGTDTQYFGPGTRLTVL.

V and J are TRBV7-2 and TRBJ2-1; the match to TRBD2 covers 14 bases. The CDR3 spans 16 residues. The V gene end was trimmed by 2 bases and the J gene end by 12 bases; junction bases not matched to a gene: 9. Germline CDR1 reads SGHTA; CDR2 reads FQGNSA. The CDR3 DNA sequence: TGTGCCAGCAGCTTACCCGGGACTAGCGGGAGAGGAGGGCAGTTCTTC. Translation: CASSLPGTSGRGGQFF.

The chain joins TRBV14 to TRBJ2-7; 9 bases match TRBD2. CDR1 and CDR2 (germline): SGHDN, FVKESK. The CDR3 is 15 amino acids. Trimming cost V 4 bases and J 0 bases; bases outside gene matches: 4. CDR3 in amino acids: CASSRSGSSSYEQYF. CDR3 DNA: TGTGCCAGCAGCCGTAGCGGGAGCAGCTCCTACGAGCAGTACTTC.

The chain employs TRBV19 and TRBJ1-2; D is possibly TRBD1 (5 bases). Trimming removed 4 bases from V and 4 bases from J, with 19 bases in between. This CDR3 is 16 amino acids long. Germline V CDR1 and CDR2: LNHDA, SQIVND (reference sequence). DNA for the CDR3: TGTGCCAGTAGTAGTCCGGGGACGGGAGCAGTCTATGGCTACACCTTC. Amino acids: CASSSPGTGAVYGYTF.

The CDR3 region is CASTRGLNEQFF. Written as DNA, the CDR3 is TGTGCCAGCACCCGGGGACTAAATGAGCAGTTCTTC. The chain links TRBV12-3 or TRBV12-4 to TRBJ2-1; TRBD2 matches 7 bases. The CDR3 is made up of 12 amino acids. The V and J ends lost 7 bases and 7 bases, in that order; junction bases with no gene match: 4.

V is TRBV28 and J is TRBJ1-2; D possibly corresponds to TRBD1 (6 bases). V shed 2 bases and J shed 8 bases, with 15 bases lying between them. This CDR3 is built from 14 residues. Germline V lookup: CDR1 MDHEN, CDR2 SYDVKM. The DNA of the CDR3 is TGTGCCAGCAGTTTACGGCGTCTGGGACAAGGCTACACCTTC. Amino acid sequence: CASSLRRLGQGYTF.

V and J are TRBV19 and TRBJ2-2, with 7 positions matching TRBD1. V shed 3 bases and J 7 bases; nucleotides not matched to a gene: 11. Germline CDR1 is LNHDA and CDR2 is SQIVND (reference sequence). This CDR3 contains 16 residues. DNA for the CDR3: TGTGCCAGTAGTATGTTGACGGCGAACAGGGGCGGGGAGCTGTTTTTT. Its translation is CASSMLTANRGGELFF.

V gene TRBV28 combines with J gene TRBJ2-7; D gene unclear. The CDR3 loop spans 14 amino acids. V was shortened by 7 bases and J by 0 bases, with 13 bases between the two germline ends. Germline CDR1 and CDR2: MDHEN and SYDVKM. DNA for the CDR3: TGTGCCAGCATTAACAGTCTCAGCTCCTACGAGCAGTACTTC. Protein product: CASINSLSSYEQYF.

The chain has TRBV7-2 and TRBJ2-5; tentative D call: TRBD1 (6 bases). The CDR3 consists of 14 residues. Germline assignment: CDR1 SGHTA and CDR2 FQGNSA. V lost 4 bases and J 0 bases, leaving 9 bases between the germline ends. CDR3 sequence (DNA): TGTGCCAGCAGCTCGGACAGAGACCAAGAGACCCAGTACTTC. Protein sequence: CASSSDRDQETQYF.

This clone was picked up a small number of times. The gene calls are TRBV9 and TRBJ2-5; 7 bases fit TRBD2. The CDR3 has 14 amino acids. Trimming cost V 4 bases and J 5 bases; bases outside gene matches: 8. CDR1 is SGDLS and CDR2 is YYNGEE in the germline V gene. CDR3 bases: TGTGCCAGCAGCACCGCGGGGGTGGTCGAGACCCAGTACTTC. Its translation: CASSTAGVVETQYF.

The V gene is TRBV7-9, the J gene TRBJ2-7, with D maybe TRBD1 (5 bases). Germline CDR1 reads SEHNR; CDR2 reads FQNEAQ (reference sequence). The CDR3 is made up of 14 amino acids. Deletions cut 4 bases from V and 3 bases from J, with 13 bases between. The CDR3 nucleotides are TGTGCCAGCAGCTCCCGGACAAGCGACTACGAGCAGTACTTC. Translation gives CASSSRTSDYEQYF.

The gene calls are TRBV18 and TRBJ2-2; the D is unclear. Germline lookup yields CDR1 KGHSH and CDR2 LQKENI. Trimming removed 4 bases from V and 0 bases from J, with 12 bases in between. CDR3 size: 16 residues. CDR3 coding DNA: TGTGCCAGCTCACAACAGAACCCCGCGAACACCGGGGAGCTGTTTTTT. It specifies CASSQQNPANTGELFF.

The rearrangement joins TRBV6-2 or TRBV6-3 to TRBJ2-3, with 8 bases aligning to TRBD1. V lost 5 bases to trimming and J lost 1 base; unmatched junction nucleotides: 5. This CDR3 spans 15 amino acids. From germline, CDR1 is MNHEY and CDR2 SVGEGT. The CDR3 spells CASSHGTGGTDTQYF. The CDR3 DNA reads TGTGCCAGCAGTCATGGGACAGGCGGCACAGATACGCAGTATTTT.

The rearrangement links TRBV9 to TRBJ1-2, with 8 positions matching TRBD1. CDR1 SGDLS and CDR2 YYNGEE come from the germline V gene. The CDR3 covers 16 residues. With 3 bases clipped from V and 4 bases from J, the junction kept 11 bases outside the gene matches. CDR3 sequence: CASSAHYRGSFYGYTF. CDR3 nucleotide sequence: TGTGCCAGCAGCGCACATTACAGGGGGTCTTTCTATGGCTACACCTTC.

The V gene is TRBV27, the J gene TRBJ2-2, with 10 bases fitting TRBD2. This CDR3 is 13 amino acids long. Germline V gene sequence: CDR1 MNHEY, CDR2 SMNVEV (reference sequence). The V gene end was trimmed by 8 bases and the J gene end by 8 bases; junction bases not matched to a gene: 5. CDR3: CASGTSGKGELFF. The CDR3 nucleotides read TGTGCCAGCGGCACTAGCGGGAAAGGGGAGCTGTTTTTT.

The chain recombines TRBV7-8 with TRBJ2-7, with 10 bases that match TRBD1. Germline CDR1 reads SGHVS; CDR2 reads FQNEAQ. J gave up 4 bases and V 3 bases, and 12 bases lay outside the gene matches. The CDR3 spans 17 residues. The CDR3 DNA reads as TGTGCCAGCAGCTTTTCTTTCGGGACAGGGGACGAATACGAGCAGTACTTC. Its translation is CASSFSFGTGDEYEQYF.

The rearrangement joins TRBV29-1 to TRBJ1-2; TRBD1 is a possible D gene (6 bases). This CDR3 has 12 amino acids. Trimming took off 1 base at V and 8 bases at J, with 11 bases between the two ends. In germline, CDR1 is SQVTM, CDR2 ANQGSEA. CDR3 loop: CSVEGGGRGYTF. CDR3 sequence (DNA): TGCAGCGTTGAAGGGGGGGGGCGCGGCTACACCTTC.

CDR3 loop: CASSPPGVGRGTDTQYF. The CDR3 coding sequence is TGTGCCAGCAGCCCCCCCGGCGTGGGCCGTGGTACAGATACGCAGTATTTT. The chain combines TRBV7-3 with TRBJ2-3; no reliable D call. This CDR3 region has 17 residues. The germline CDR1 and CDR2 sequences are SGHTA and FQGTGA. Trimming took 5 bases from V and 3 from J, leaving 21 bases between them.

The genes are TRBV24-1 and TRBJ2-1; 8 bases fit TRBD2. V was clipped by 4 bases and J by 6 bases; unmatched bases: 7. This CDR3 has 15 amino acids. Germline CDR1 and CDR2: KGHDR and SFDVKD. This chain's CDR3 is CATSDRGLASNEQFF. CDR3 sequence (DNA): TGTGCCACCAGTGACCGAGGACTAGCCAGCAATGAGCAGTTCTTC.

This chain connects TRBV28 to TRBJ2-7; D not resolved. Germline lookup yields CDR1 MDHEN and CDR2 SYDVKM. The length of the CDR3 is 14 residues. Trimming shortened V by 9 bases and J by 0 bases, and 15 bases separated the two germline ends. The DNA of the CDR3 is TGTGCCAGTCAGACTCCTTCGAGCTCCTACGAGCAGTACTTC. Its translation is CASQTPSSSYEQYF.

The chain carries TRBV7-3 and TRBJ1-5; TRBD1 might be the D (5 bases). Trimming cost V 6 bases and J 1 base, with 16 bases left between them. This CDR3 spans 16 amino acids. Germline assignment: CDR1 SGHTA and CDR2 FQGTGA. The CDR3 sequence is CASRRSRGCSNQPQHF. DNA for the CDR3: TGTGCCAGCAGGAGGTCAAGGGGCTGCAGCAATCAGCCCCAGCATTTT. Using reference TRBV7-3 and TRBJ1-5 for the parts outside the CDR3, the full variable domain is GAGVSQTPSNKVTEKGKYVELRCDPISGHTALYWYRQSLGQGPEFLIYFQGTGAADDSGLPNDRFFAVRPEGSVSTLKIQRTERGDSAVYLCASRRSRGCSNQPQHFGDGTRLSIL.

The V gene is TRBV7-8, the J gene TRBJ1-1; D remains ambiguous. The CDR3 runs 18 residues. Trimming took 1 base from V and 0 from J, leaving 18 bases between them. Per the germline V gene, CDR1 is SGHVS and CDR2 is FQNEAQ. This chain's CDR3 is CASSLGYLEQIMNTEAFF. As DNA, the CDR3 is TGTGCCAGCAGCTTAGGTTACCTGGAACAGATCATGAACACTGAAGCTTTCTTT.

This chain connects TRBV4-1 to TRBJ2-1; 14 bases agree with TRBD2. Germline CDR1 and CDR2: MGHRA and YSYEKL. The CDR3 has 20 amino acids. The junction had 11 bases not matched to a gene; V was cut back by 4 bases and J by 0 bases. The CDR3 bases are TGCGCCAGCAGCCCAGCAGGGACTAGCGGGAGTTCCAGCTCCTACAATGAGCAGTTCTTC. Amino acid sequence: CASSPAGTSGSSSSYNEQFF.

The chain combines TRBV29-1 with TRBJ2-1; 9 bases agree with TRBD1. The CDR3 runs to 12 residues. Germline loops: CDR1 SQVTM, CDR2 ANQGSEA. The V gene end was trimmed by 6 bases and the J gene end by 8 bases; junction bases not matched to a gene: 5. The CDR3 is CSVGQGYHEQFF. For the CDR3, the DNA is TGCAGCGTGGGACAGGGTTACCATGAGCAGTTCTTC.

The chain employs TRBV9 and TRBJ2-3, with 12 bases fitting TRBD2. The CDR3 loop spans 16 amino acids. V trimming: 4 bases; J trimming: 1 base; junction bases outside the gene matches: 4. From germline, CDR1 is SGDLS and CDR2 YYNGEE. The CDR3 loop is CASSPRTSGGTDTQYF. The CDR3 region has the DNA TGTGCCAGCAGCCCCCGGACTAGCGGGGGCACAGATACGCAGTATTTT. Combining the CDR3 with reference TRBV9 and TRBJ2-3 gives the whole variable domain DSGVTQTPKHLITATGQRVTLRCSPRSGDLSVYWYQQSLDQGLQFLIQYYNGEERAKGNILERFSAQQFPDLHSELNLSSLELGDSALYFCASSPRTSGGTDTQYFGPGTRLTVL.

In its sample, this clone was seen a few times. The genes are TRBV3-1 (or the pseudogene TRBV3-2) and TRBJ2-7, with 7 positions matching TRBD1. Germline V lookup: CDR1 LGHDT, CDR2 YNNKEL (reference sequence). Losses at the gene ends were 4 bases for V and 1 base for J; bases not matched to a gene: 4. This CDR3 contains 14 residues. This CDR3 is CASSPGTASYEQYF. The CDR3, as DNA: TGTGCCAGCAGCCCTGGGACAGCATCCTACGAGCAGTACTTC.

The chain carries TRBV16 and TRBJ2-4; maybe TRBD1 (7 bases). V lost 2 bases and J lost 6, with 11 bases in between. The CDR3 sequence is 14 residues long. Germline CDR1 KGHSY, CDR2 FQNENV. CDR3: CASSQPGGRNIQYF. DNA of the CDR3: TGTGCCAGCAGCCAACCAGGGGGGAGAAACATTCAGTACTTC.

The J gene is TRBJ2-3, the V gene TRBV24-1, with D possibly matching TRBD2 (5 bases). Trimming pared 1 base from V and 4 bases from J, leaving 11 bases between. The CDR3 loop spans 15 amino acids. Germline V gene data show CDR1 as KGHDR and CDR2 as SFDVKD. The CDR3 coding sequence is TGTGCCACCAGTGATTTCAGGACTGGCGCAGATACGCAGTATTTT. Its protein is CATSDFRTGADTQYF.

The CDR3 region has the DNA TGTGCCAGCTCACCACTTGCTTCCTCGGGACAGGGAAACAATGAGCAGTTCTTC. It translates to CASSPLASSGQGNNEQFF. V gene TRBV18 combines with J gene TRBJ2-1; TRBD1 matches 9 bases. Trimming took 1 base from V and 5 from J; bases not matched to a gene: 12. In germline, CDR1 is KGHSH, CDR2 LQKENI. The CDR3 consists of 18 residues.

In DNA, the CDR3 is TGTGCCAGCAGCCAAGGCAGAGGGGAGACCCAGTACTTC. Encoded protein: CASSQGRGETQYF. The gene calls are TRBV3-1 (or the pseudogene TRBV3-2) and TRBJ2-5; maybe TRBD2 (5 bases). The ends were cut back, 1 base at V and 5 bases at J, with 8 bases in the middle. The CDR3 has 13 residues. Germline V lookup: CDR1 LGHDT, CDR2 YNNKEL (reference sequence).

This clone has more than one count but fewer than ten. V and J are TRBV19 and TRBJ1-5, with D perhaps TRBD1 (5 bases). The germline V and J ends were trimmed by 4 bases and 8 bases, with 24 bases remaining between them. In germline, CDR1 is LNHDA, CDR2 SQIVND (reference sequence). This CDR3 is 17 amino acids long. DNA for the CDR3: TGTGCCAGTAGTAGTCGAGGGGCGGGAAGATCATATGAGCCCCAGCATTTT. Protein product: CASSSRGAGRSYEPQHF.

The chain links TRBV6-1 to TRBJ2-2; D possibly corresponds to TRBD1 (6 bases). V was trimmed by 3 bases and J by 2 bases, leaving 13 bases between them. This CDR3 is built from 16 residues. CDR1 is MNHNS and CDR2 is SASEGT in the germline V gene. The CDR3 reads CASSDPGQRNTGELFF. In DNA, the CDR3 is TGTGCCAGCAGTGACCCTGGACAGAGAAACACCGGGGAGCTGTTTTTT.